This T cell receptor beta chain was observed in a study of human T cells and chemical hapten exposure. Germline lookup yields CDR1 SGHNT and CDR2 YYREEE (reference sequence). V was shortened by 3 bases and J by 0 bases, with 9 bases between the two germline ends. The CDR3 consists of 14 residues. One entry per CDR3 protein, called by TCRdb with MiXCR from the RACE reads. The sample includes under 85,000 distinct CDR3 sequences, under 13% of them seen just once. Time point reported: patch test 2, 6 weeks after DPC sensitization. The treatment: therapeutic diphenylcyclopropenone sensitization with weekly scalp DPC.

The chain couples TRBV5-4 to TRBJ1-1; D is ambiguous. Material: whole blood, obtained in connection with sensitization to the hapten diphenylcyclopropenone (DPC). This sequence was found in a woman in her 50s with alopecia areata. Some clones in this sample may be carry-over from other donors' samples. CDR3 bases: TGTGCCAGCAGCTCAGAGGCCGTGAACACTGAAGCTTTCTTT. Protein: CASSSEAVNTEAFF.